Each of the 5 T cell receptor beta chains below was sequenced from the same sample in a study of CXCR3-negative and CXCR3-positive naive CD8 T cells. Via 5' RACE with UMI labels, TRB cDNA libraries were prepared. TCRdb reanalyzed the 5' RACE reads and collapses them to one entry per CDR3 protein, without DNA. The sample has some 60,000 distinct CDR3 sequences; the top ten hold 0.5% to 0.55%. Study results and limitations: Hydrophobicity was higher for TRB CDR3s found in CXCR3-positive naive cells than in CXCR3-negative naive cells.

No antigen has been identified for these receptors. The sequenced sample consisted of naive CXCR3+ CD8+ T cells from blood. Subset: CD45RO-CCR7+CD27+CD95- naive CD8+ T cells expressing CXCR3 (TNR3+). These receptor sequences come from a human donor in good health. Some clones in this sample may be carry-over from other donors' samples.

The chain is built from TRBV14 and TRBJ2-7; TCRdb indicates TRBD1, and absent DNA this call remains unverified. Per germline, CDR1 SGHDN and CDR2 FVKESK. The CDR3 consists of 16 residues. CDR3 region: CASSPPARGSSYEQYF.

The chain links TRBV7-3 to TRBJ2-2. This CDR3 has 14 amino acids. Germline CDR1 and CDR2: SGHTA and FQGTGA. The CDR3 region is CASRKDGYTGELFF.

The V and J genes are TRBV5-1 and TRBJ1-2; the TCRdb D gene call, TRBD1, has no DNA to confirm it. CDR1 and CDR2 from the germline V gene are SGHRS and YFSETQ. This CDR3 is built from 11 residues. CDR3 protein: CATRQGVSYTF.

This chain links TRBV5-6 with TRBJ2-7. Germline CDR1 and CDR2: SGHDT and YYEEEE. There are 14 residues in the CDR3. This chain's CDR3 is CASSWLGNTYEQYF.

The rearrangement uses TRBV28 and TRBJ2-7; TCRdb outputs TRBD2, but without DNA this stays unchecked. This CDR3 spans 16 amino acids. In germline, CDR1 is MDHEN, CDR2 SYDVKM. The CDR3 loop reads CASSFQTSGASYEQYF.